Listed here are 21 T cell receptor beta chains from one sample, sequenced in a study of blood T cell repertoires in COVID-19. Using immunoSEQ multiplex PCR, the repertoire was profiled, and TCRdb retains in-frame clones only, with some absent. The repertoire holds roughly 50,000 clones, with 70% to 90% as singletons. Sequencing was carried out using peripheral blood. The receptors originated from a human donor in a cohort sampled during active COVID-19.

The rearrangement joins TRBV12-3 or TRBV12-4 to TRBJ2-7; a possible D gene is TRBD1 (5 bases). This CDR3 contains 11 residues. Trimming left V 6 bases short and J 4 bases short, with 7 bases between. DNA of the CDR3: TGTGCCAGCAGGAAGGGGTACGAGCAGTACTTC. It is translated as CASRKGYEQYF.

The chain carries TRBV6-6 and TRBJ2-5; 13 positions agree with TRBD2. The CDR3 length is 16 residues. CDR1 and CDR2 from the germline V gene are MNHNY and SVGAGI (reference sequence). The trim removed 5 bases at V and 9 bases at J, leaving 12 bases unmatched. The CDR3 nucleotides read TGTGCCAGCAGTCCCGTGCCGGGACTAGCGGGGATTTCCCAGTACTTC. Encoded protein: CASSPVPGLAGISQYF.

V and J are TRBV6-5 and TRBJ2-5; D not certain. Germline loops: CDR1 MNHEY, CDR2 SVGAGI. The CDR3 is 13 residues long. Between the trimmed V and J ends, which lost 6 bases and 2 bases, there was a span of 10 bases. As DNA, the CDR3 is TGTGCCAGCAGAGCTATACCACAAGAGACCCAGTACTTC. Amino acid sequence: CASRAIPQETQYF.

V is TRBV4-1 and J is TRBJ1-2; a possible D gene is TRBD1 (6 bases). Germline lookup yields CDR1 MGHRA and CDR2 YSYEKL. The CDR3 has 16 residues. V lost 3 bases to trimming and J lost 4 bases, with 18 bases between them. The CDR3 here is CASSQNFLQGAYGYTF. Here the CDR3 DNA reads TGCGCCAGCAGCCAGAATTTCCTACAGGGAGCCTATGGCTACACCTTC.

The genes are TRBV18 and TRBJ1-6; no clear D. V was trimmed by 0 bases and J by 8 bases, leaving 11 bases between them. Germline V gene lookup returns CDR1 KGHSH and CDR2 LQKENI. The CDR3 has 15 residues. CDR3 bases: TGTGCCAGCTCACCACCGCCAGGCTCCTATTCACCCCTCCACTTT. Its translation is CASSPPPGSYSPLHF. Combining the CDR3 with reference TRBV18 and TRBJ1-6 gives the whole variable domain NAGVMQNPRHLVRRRGQEARLRCSPMKGHSHVYWYRQLPEEGLKFMVYLQKENIIDESGMPKERFSAEFPKEGPSILRIQQVVRGDSAAYFCASSPPPGSYSPLHFGNGTRLTVT.

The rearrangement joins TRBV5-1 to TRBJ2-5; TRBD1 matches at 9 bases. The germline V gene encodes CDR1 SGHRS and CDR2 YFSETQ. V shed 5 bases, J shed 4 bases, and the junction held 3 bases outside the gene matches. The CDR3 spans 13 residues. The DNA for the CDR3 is TGCGCCAGCAGGGGGACAGGGATAGAGACCCAGTACTTC. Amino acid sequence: CASRGTGIETQYF.

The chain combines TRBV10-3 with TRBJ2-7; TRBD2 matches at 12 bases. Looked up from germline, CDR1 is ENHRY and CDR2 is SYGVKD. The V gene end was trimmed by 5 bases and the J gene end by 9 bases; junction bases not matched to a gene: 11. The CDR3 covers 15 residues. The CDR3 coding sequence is TGTGCCATCAGTTTAGGACTAGCGGGACAAGCTGGGCAGTACTTC. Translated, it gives CAISLGLAGQAGQYF.

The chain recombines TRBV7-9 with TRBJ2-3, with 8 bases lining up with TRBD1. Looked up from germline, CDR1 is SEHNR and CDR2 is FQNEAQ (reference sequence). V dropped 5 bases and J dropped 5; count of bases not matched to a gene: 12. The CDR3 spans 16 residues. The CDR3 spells CASSKRQGITKDTQYF. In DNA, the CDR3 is TGTGCCAGCAGCAAACGACAGGGGATTACTAAAGATACGCAGTATTTT.

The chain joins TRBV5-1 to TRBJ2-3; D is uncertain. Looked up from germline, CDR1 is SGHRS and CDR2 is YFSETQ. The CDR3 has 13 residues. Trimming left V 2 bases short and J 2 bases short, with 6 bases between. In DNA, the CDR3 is TGCGCCAGCAGCTTCGGTAACACAGATACGCAGTATTTT. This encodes CASSFGNTDTQYF.

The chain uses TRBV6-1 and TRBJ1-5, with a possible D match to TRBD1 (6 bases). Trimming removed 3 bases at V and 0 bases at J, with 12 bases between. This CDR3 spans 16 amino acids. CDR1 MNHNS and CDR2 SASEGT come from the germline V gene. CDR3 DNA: TGTGCCAGCAGTGAGCACAGGGTCCCTAGCAATCAGCCCCAGCATTTT. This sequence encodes CASSEHRVPSNQPQHF.

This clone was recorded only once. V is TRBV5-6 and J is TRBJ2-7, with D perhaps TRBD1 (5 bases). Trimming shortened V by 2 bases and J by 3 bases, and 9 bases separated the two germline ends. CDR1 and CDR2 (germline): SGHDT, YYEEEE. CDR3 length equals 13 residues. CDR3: CASSLAGFYEQYF. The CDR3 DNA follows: TGTGCCAGCAGCTTAGCAGGGTTCTACGAGCAGTACTTC.

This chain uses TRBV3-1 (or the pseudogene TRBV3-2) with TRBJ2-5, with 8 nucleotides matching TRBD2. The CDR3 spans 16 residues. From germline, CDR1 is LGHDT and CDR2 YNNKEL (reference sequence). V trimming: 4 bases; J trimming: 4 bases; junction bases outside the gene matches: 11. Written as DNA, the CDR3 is TGTGCCAGCAGCCCGACATGGACTAGCCTGGGAGAGACCCAGTACTTC. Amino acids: CASSPTWTSLGETQYF.

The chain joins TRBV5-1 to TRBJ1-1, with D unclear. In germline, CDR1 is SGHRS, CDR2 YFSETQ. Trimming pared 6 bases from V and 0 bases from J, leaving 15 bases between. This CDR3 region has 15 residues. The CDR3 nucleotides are TGCGCCAGCAAGGAGGGAGGGTCGGTGAACACTGAAGCTTTCTTT. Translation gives CASKEGGSVNTEAFF.

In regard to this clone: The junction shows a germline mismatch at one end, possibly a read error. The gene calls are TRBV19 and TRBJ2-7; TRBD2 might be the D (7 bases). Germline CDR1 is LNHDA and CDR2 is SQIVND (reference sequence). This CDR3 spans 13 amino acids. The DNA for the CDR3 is TGCTCTTACGGCGGGGGCCATATATACGAGCAGTACTTC. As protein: CSYGGGHIYEQYF.

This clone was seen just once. CDR3 protein: CASSPGRGAGYEQYF. The CDR3 nucleotides read TGTGCCAGCAGCCCCGGGAGGGGAGCGGGATACGAGCAGTACTTC. The rearrangement joins TRBV5-4 to TRBJ2-7; 8 bases are a match to TRBD2. Germline V gives CDR1 SGHNT, CDR2 YYREEE (reference sequence). J was trimmed by 4 bases and V by 4 bases; bases with no gene match: 10. This CDR3 has 15 residues.

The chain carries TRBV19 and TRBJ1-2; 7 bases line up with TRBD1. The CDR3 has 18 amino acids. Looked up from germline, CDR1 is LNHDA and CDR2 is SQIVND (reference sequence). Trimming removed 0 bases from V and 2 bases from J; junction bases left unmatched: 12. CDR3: CASSIDRGQNSLNYGYTF. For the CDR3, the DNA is TGTGCCAGTAGTATAGATCGGGGACAGAACAGTCTCAACTATGGCTACACCTTC.

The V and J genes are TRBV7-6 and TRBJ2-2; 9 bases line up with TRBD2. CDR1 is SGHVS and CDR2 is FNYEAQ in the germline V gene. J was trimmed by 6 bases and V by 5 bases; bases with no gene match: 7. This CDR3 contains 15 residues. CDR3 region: CASSQTAGGPGELFF. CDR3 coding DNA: TGTGCCAGCAGCCAGACCGCGGGAGGGCCCGGGGAGCTGTTTTTT.

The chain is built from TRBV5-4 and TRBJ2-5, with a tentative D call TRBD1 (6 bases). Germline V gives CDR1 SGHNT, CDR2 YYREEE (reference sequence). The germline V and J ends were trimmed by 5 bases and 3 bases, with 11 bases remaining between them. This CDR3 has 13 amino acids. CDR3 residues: CASRDRTEETQYF. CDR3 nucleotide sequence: TGTGCCAGCAGGGACCGGACAGAAGAGACCCAGTACTTC.

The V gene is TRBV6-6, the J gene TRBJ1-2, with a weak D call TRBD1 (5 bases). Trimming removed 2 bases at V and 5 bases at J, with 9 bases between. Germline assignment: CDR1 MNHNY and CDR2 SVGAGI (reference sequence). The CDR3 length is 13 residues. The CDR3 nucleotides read TGTGCCAGCAGTTACGCAGGGAATTATGGCTACACCTTC. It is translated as CASSYAGNYGYTF.

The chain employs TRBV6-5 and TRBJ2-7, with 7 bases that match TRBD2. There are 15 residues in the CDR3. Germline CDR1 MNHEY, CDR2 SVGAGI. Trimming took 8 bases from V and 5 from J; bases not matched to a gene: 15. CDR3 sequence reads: CASGSLGGGLDEQYF. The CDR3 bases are TGTGCCAGCGGTTCCCTCGGGGGAGGGCTGGACGAGCAGTACTTC.

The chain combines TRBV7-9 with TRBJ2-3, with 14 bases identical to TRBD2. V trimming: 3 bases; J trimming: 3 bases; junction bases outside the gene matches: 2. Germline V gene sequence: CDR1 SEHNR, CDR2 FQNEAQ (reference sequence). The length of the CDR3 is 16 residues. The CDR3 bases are TGTGCCAGCAGCTTTAGACTAGCGGGGGGGACAGATACGCAGTATTTT. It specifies CASSFRLAGGTDTQYF.